The clone carrying this TCR beta chain was detected a few times. It was RNA transcripts that yielded the amplified TCR beta CDR3 regions. Primed by the HTBI set, a first-round RT-PCR was run on the TCR CDR3. TCRdb fed the multiplex PCR reads into MiXCR, producing one record per CDR3 protein. The sample lists about 400,000 distinct CDR3 sequences; about 15% were seen once. These data originate in a study of T cells in Graves' hyperthyroidism and ophthalmopathy. Sequenced input: blood. This sequence originates from a woman in her thirties with Graves' hyperthyroidism.

As DNA, the CDR3 is TGTGCCACGAAGAGGACAGTCTATGGCTACACCTTC. Translated: CATKRTVYGYTF. The V gene is TRBV6-1, the J gene TRBJ1-2; maybe TRBD1 (6 bases). CDR1 MNHNS and CDR2 SASEGT come from the germline V gene. The CDR3 is 12 residues long. Between the trimmed V and J ends, which lost 10 bases and 4 bases, there was a span of 13 bases.